These 4 T cell receptor beta chains share one sample of origin, sequenced in a study of T cell responses to AZD1222 COVID-19 vaccine. Sequencing was performed with immunoSEQ multiplex PCR; in TCRdb, only in-frame clones are kept and a portion is missing. This table holds around 140,000 clones, approximately 85% found once. The sample in question was peripheral blood, obtained 28 days after the second dose of the MenACWY control vaccine. The receptor set was obtained from an adult who received the MenACWY meningococcal vaccine as a control.

This clone was detected once. The J gene is TRBJ2-1, the V gene TRBV5-4, with D maybe TRBD2 (5 bases). Per germline, CDR1 SGHNT and CDR2 YYREEE (reference sequence). The CDR3 is made up of 14 amino acids. V was pared by 2 bases and J by 7 bases, with 13 bases between. The CDR3 DNA follows: TGTGCCAGCAGCTTTTCTGGACTCCAGAATGAGCAGTTCTTC. The encoded protein is CASSFSGLQNEQFF.

This chain joins TRBV7-2 and TRBJ2-7; TRBD1 matches at 9 bases. There are 18 residues in the CDR3. The V gene's germline CDR1 is SGHTA and CDR2 FQGNSA. V lost 1 base and J lost 3; bases outside the gene matches: 13. CDR3 bases: TGTGCCAGCAGCTTAGGGGCGGGACAGGGTTTTTTTTTCTACGAGCAGTACTTC. Its protein product is CASSLGAGQGFFFYEQYF.

The chain recombines TRBV6-1 with TRBJ1-1; D is unresolved. The germline CDR1 and CDR2 sequences are MNHNS and SASEGT. V gave up 2 bases and J gave up 3 bases, with 10 bases separating them. CDR3 length: 14 residues. This CDR3 is CASSETGGDTEAFF. Here the CDR3 DNA reads TGTGCCAGCAGTGAAACTGGCGGGGACACTGAAGCTTTCTTT.

This clone was observed a single time. This chain links TRBV28 with TRBJ1-3; a weak D match, TRBD1 (5 bases). V lost 7 bases and J lost 4, with 8 bases in between. Germline lookup yields CDR1 MDHEN and CDR2 SYDVKM. The CDR3 spans 12 residues. Here the CDR3 reads CASNRGGNTIYF. The CDR3 region has the DNA TGTGCCAGCAACCGGGGCGGAAACACCATATATTTT.